A single sample gave rise to the 21 T cell receptor beta chains below, sequenced in a study of blood T cells in healthy people across ages. Sample-barcoded 5' priming and a J-beta primer mix drove a second PCR of roughly 6 to 12 cycles. TCRdb re-called the 5' RACE reads through MiXCR, storing one row per CDR3 protein. Of 1.8 million or so distinct CDR3 sequences in the sample, roughly 43% are singletons; the top ten hold roughly 24%. The sequencing input was blood. These receptors all come from a human donor in good health.

V is TRBV13 and J is TRBJ2-7, with 8 bases identical to TRBD2. Near its end, the DNA agrees better with TRBJ2-5, so the J call may be wrong. The germline V gene has CDR1 PRHDT and CDR2 FYEKMQ (reference sequence). This CDR3 has 15 residues. In DNA, the CDR3 is TGTGCCAGCAGGACGGCTAACGGGGGGGCGGAGACCCAGTACTTC. It yields the protein CASRTANGGAETQYF.

The rearrangement uses TRBV10-3 and TRBJ1-2; D remains ambiguous. CDR3 length: 13 amino acids. In germline, CDR1 is ENHRY, CDR2 SYGVKD. V was pared by 6 bases and J by 1 base, with 9 bases between. The CDR3 sequence: CAISIQSNYGYTF. In nucleotides, the CDR3 is TGTGCCATCAGCATACAGAGTAACTATGGCTACACCTTC.

This chain connects TRBV4-1 to TRBJ1-6, with D unresolved. Trimming took 3 bases from V and 7 from J, leaving 16 bases between them. The CDR3 runs to 16 residues. From germline, CDR1 is MGHRA and CDR2 YSYEKL. The CDR3 is CASSQDDGVGNSPLHF. The CDR3 DNA reads as TGCGCCAGCAGCCAGGACGACGGGGTTGGGAATTCACCCCTCCACTTT.

In its sample, this clonotype was seen a few times. The J gene is TRBJ1-1, the V gene TRBV4-3, with no clear D. This CDR3 has 14 residues. Germline V lookup: CDR1 LGHNA, CDR2 YSLEER. V lost 0 bases and J 4 bases, leaving 9 bases between the germline ends. CDR3 nucleotide sequence: TGCGCCAGCAGCCAAGATTCGGTATCCACTGAAGCTTTCTTT. Translating gives CASSQDSVSTEAFF.

The chain links TRBV6-6 to TRBJ2-5; TRBD1 matches at 10 bases. V dropped 4 bases and J dropped 4; count of bases not matched to a gene: 9. The CDR3 contains 16 residues. Germline-derived CDR1 and CDR2 are MNHNY and SVGAGI (reference sequence). The CDR3 DNA follows: TGTGCCAGCAGTTCGGACAGGGGGAGAGTAAGAGAGACCCAGTACTTC. Its translation: CASSSDRGRVRETQYF.

The chain carries TRBV20-1 and TRBJ2-1; 7 bases map to TRBD1. The CDR3 has 12 amino acids. CDR1 DFQATT and CDR2 SNEGSKA come from the germline V gene (reference sequence). V was clipped by 4 bases and J by 13 bases; unmatched bases: 10. The CDR3 loop is CSATRLTGHQFF. The DNA of the CDR3 is TGCAGTGCTACCCGCTTGACAGGGCACCAGTTCTTC.

This clonotype came up many times. V usage is TRBV4-1 and J usage is TRBJ1-1; D is undetermined. Per germline, CDR1 MGHRA and CDR2 YSYEKL. V was trimmed by 1 base and J by 1 base, leaving 13 bases between them. The CDR3 runs 16 residues. The CDR3: CASSQVLGRENTEAFF. CDR3 bases: TGCGCCAGCAGCCAAGTTTTGGGGAGAGAGAACACTGAAGCTTTCTTT.

This CDR3 is CSASQANYGYTF. CDR3 nucleotides: TGCAGTGCTTCGCAGGCTAACTATGGCTACACCTTC. The gene calls are TRBV20-1 and TRBJ1-2; D gene uncertain. Trimming took 5 bases from V and 0 from J, leaving 7 bases between them. The length of the CDR3 is 12 residues. Germline values: CDR1 DFQATT, CDR2 SNEGSKA (reference sequence).

This clonotype was observed a handful of times. V and J are TRBV6-4 and TRBJ2-7, with 10 bases that match TRBD1. Trimming cost V 0 bases and J 4 bases; bases outside gene matches: 6. The V gene's germline CDR1 is MRHNA and CDR2 SNTAGT. The CDR3 contains 16 residues. The CDR3 is CASSDSSRTGGYEQYF. In DNA, the CDR3 is TGTGCCAGCAGTGACTCTTCAAGGACAGGGGGTTACGAGCAGTACTTC.

This clonotype has only a few counts. The chain recombines TRBV2 with TRBJ2-1; D is perhaps TRBD1 or TRBD2 (6 bases each). V was shortened by 4 bases and J by 5 bases, with 21 bases between the two germline ends. The CDR3 has 17 residues. Per the germline V gene, CDR1 is SNHLY and CDR2 is FYNNEI. The CDR3 DNA follows: TGTGCCAGCAGTGTCAATTCCCGGACAGCGGGCAACAATGAGCAGTTCTTC. Translating it yields CASSVNSRTAGNNEQFF.

This clonotype was picked up a small number of times. The gene calls are TRBV4-1 and TRBJ1-1, with a possible D match to TRBD1 (5 bases). CDR1 is MGHRA and CDR2 is YSYEKL in the germline V gene. The CDR3 sequence is 17 residues long. V shed 3 bases and J shed 3 bases, with 20 bases lying between them. CDR3 sequence reads: CASSQRNLWGVDTEAFF. The CDR3 nucleotides read TGCGCCAGCAGCCAGAGGAACTTATGGGGGGTGGACACTGAAGCTTTCTTT.

This clonotype was counted only a few times. The gene calls are TRBV19 and TRBJ1-5; TRBD1 agrees at 7 bases. This CDR3 has 17 amino acids. CDR1 is LNHDA, CDR2 SQIVND, per germline (reference sequence). Trimming at V came to 3 bases and at J to 0 bases, leaving 8 bases not matched to a gene. CDR3 DNA: TGTGCCAGTAGTATGCTGGGGACAGTCCATAGCAATCAGCCCCAGCATTTT. Protein sequence: CASSMLGTVHSNQPQHF.

This clonotype was found a few times. A much larger clone differs by one base, so this may be a read error. This sequence joins TRBV5-1 and TRBJ1-4; 8 nucleotides match TRBD1. The CDR3 length is 14 residues. Germline V CDR1 and CDR2: SGHRS, YFSETQ. The ends lost 3 bases at V and 8 bases at J; junction bases unmatched: 6. CDR3 sequence (DNA): TGCGCCAGCAGCTGCGGACAGGGAAGGGAAAAACTGTTTTTT. Translating gives CASSCGQGREKLFF.

The chain links TRBV18 to TRBJ1-1; possibly TRBD1 for D (5 bases). Germline V lookup: CDR1 KGHSH, CDR2 LQKENI. V was clipped by 5 bases and J by 5 bases, with 15 bases between them. This CDR3 contains 14 residues. CDR3 region: CASSFRDFGTEAFF. The CDR3 nucleotides are TGTGCCAGCTCATTCCGGGACTTTGGGACTGAAGCTTTCTTT.

This chain links TRBV10-3 with TRBJ2-3; perhaps TRBD2 as D (6 bases). V was pared by 1 base and J by 0 bases, with 8 bases between. From germline, CDR1 is ENHRY and CDR2 SYGVKD. The CDR3 extends over 15 amino acids. The CDR3 loop is CAISEWGTSTDTQYF. In nucleotides, the CDR3 is TGTGCCATCAGTGAGTGGGGGACTAGCACAGATACGCAGTATTTT.

In this sample, this clonotype turned up a few times. The chain links TRBV2 to TRBJ1-3; 8 bases are a match to TRBD1. Trimming cost V 5 bases and J 2 bases; bases outside gene matches: 8. CDR3 size: 16 residues. Per the germline V gene, CDR1 is SNHLY and CDR2 is FYNNEI. Here the CDR3 DNA reads TGTGCCAGCAGTCAGGACAGGGCTGGGGCTGGAAACACCATATATTTT. This sequence encodes CASSQDRAGAGNTIYF.

The chain links TRBV7-7 to TRBJ2-5; TRBD2 matches at 10 bases. The CDR3 runs 14 residues. Germline trimming cut 1 base from V and 5 bases from J; bases unmatched to any gene: 1. The germline V gene encodes CDR1 SSHAT and CDR2 FNYEAQ (reference sequence). The CDR3 DNA follows: TGTGCCAGCAGCTTAGAACTAGCGGGGGAGACCCAGTACTTC. It translates to CASSLELAGETQYF. Using reference TRBV7-7 and TRBJ2-5 for the parts outside the CDR3, the full variable domain is GAGVSQSPRYKVTKRGQDVTLRCDPISSHATLYWYQQALGQGPEFLTYFNYEAQPDKSGLPSDRFSAERPEGSISTLTIQRTEQRDSAMYRCASSLELAGETQYFGPGTRLLVL.

This clonotype was detected ten times or more. V and J are TRBV6-5 and TRBJ2-7; 9 bases align to TRBD1. Per the germline V gene, CDR1 is MNHEY and CDR2 is SVGAGI. Trimming removed 6 bases from V and 1 base from J; junction bases left unmatched: 4. This CDR3 is 14 amino acids long. The CDR3 nucleotides are TGTGCCAGCAGATCGGGACAGGGTTCCTACGAGCAGTACTTC. Translating gives CASRSGQGSYEQYF.

The rearrangement links TRBV10-3 to TRBJ2-5, with unresolved D. The germline V gene encodes CDR1 ENHRY and CDR2 SYGVKD. V dropped 3 bases and J dropped 5 bases, with 13 bases sitting between them. The CDR3 length is 14 residues. CDR3 residues: CAISDPLEGETQYF. Written as DNA, the CDR3 is TGTGCCATCAGTGACCCCCTAGAAGGGGAGACCCAGTACTTC.

This clonotype was observed a handful of times. This chain uses TRBV5-6 with TRBJ2-7; 8 bases are shared with TRBD1. V gave up 2 bases and J gave up 1 base; unmatched junction bases: 8. CDR3 size: 16 residues. Looked up from germline, CDR1 is SGHDT and CDR2 is YYEEEE. Here the CDR3 reads CASSFDRGSLSYEQYF. The CDR3 DNA sequence: TGTGCCAGCAGCTTCGACAGGGGATCACTGTCCTACGAGCAGTACTTC.

The rearrangement links TRBV7-2 to TRBJ1-5; tentatively, D is TRBD1 (5 bases). Germline values: CDR1 SGHTA, CDR2 FQGNSA. With 4 bases removed from V and 6 bases from J, the gap between germline ends came to 16 bases. The CDR3 contains 15 residues. The CDR3 coding sequence is TGTGCCAGCAGCTCCCTGGGGCAGGCGGCTCAGCCCCAGCATTTT. Translated: CASSSLGQAAQPQHF.